These 21 T cell receptor beta chains came from one sample sequenced in a study of T cell repertoires in cytomegalovirus infection. TCRdb independently ran MiXCR on the reads; one entry per CDR3 protein. The repertoire has 650,000 to 850,000 distinct CDR3 sequences, just under 30% of them found once; the top ten carry less than 15%. Which antigens these TCRs recognize remains unknown. The sample here was cultured CD8+ T cells from PBMCs, taken from culture after CMV antigen stimulation. These TCRs come from a human donor in good health (CMV status not recorded). Some clones in this sample may be carry-over from other donors' samples.

This chain joins TRBV5-4 and TRBJ2-3, with a weak D call TRBD1 (6 bases). This CDR3 is built from 16 residues. V lost 0 bases to trimming and J lost 6 bases, with 17 bases between them. Germline V gene sequence: CDR1 SGHNT, CDR2 YYREEE (reference sequence). The DNA of the CDR3 is TGTGCCAGCAGCTTGGTAGAGCAGGGGCCGCTGGATACGCAGTATTTT. This encodes CASSLVEQGPLDTQYF.

A single count supports this clonotype. A much bigger clone sits one base away, suggesting this may be a read error. The chain combines TRBV12-3 or TRBV12-4 with TRBJ2-1, with 7 bases identical to TRBD2. This CDR3 spans 15 amino acids. The CDR3 spells CVSSSSLVSGNEQFF. The CDR3 DNA sequence: TGTGTCAGCAGTTCCTCGTTAGTTAGCGGGAATGAGCAGTTCTTC.

In this sample, this clonotype turned up once. The chain carries TRBV20-1 and TRBJ1-6; the D gene is possibly TRBD1 (6 bases). Germline V lookup: CDR1 DFQATT, CDR2 SNEGSKA (reference sequence). The CDR3 is made up of 15 amino acids. Trimming stripped 0 bases from V and 13 bases from J, with 19 bases between. The CDR3, as DNA: TGCAGTGCTAGAGATCGGCGGCAGGGGTTGGTCCCCCTCCACTTT. Amino acid sequence: CSARDRRQGLVPLHF.

The chain joins TRBV7-9 to TRBJ2-5; possibly TRBD2 for D (5 bases). CDR1 SEHNR and CDR2 FQNEAQ come from the germline V gene (reference sequence). The germline V and J ends were trimmed by 7 bases and 9 bases, with 12 bases remaining between them. The CDR3 runs 11 residues. The CDR3 DNA reads TGTGCCAGCACTCACAGAGCGGCCCAGTACTTC. Protein sequence: CASTHRAAQYF.

Concerning this clonotype: A clone one base away is much larger, so this may be a read error. This sequence joins TRBV7-6 and TRBJ2-1, with D hard to call. The germline V gene encodes CDR1 SGHVS and CDR2 FNYEAQ. CDR3 length: 15 residues. Trimming cost V 0 bases and J 13 bases, with 19 bases left between them. CDR3 DNA: TGTGCCAGCAGCTTAGCGATAGGTAGCTGGGCAATTCAGTTCTTC. This encodes CASSLAIGSWAIQFF.

The chain joins TRBV27 to TRBJ1-2, with D maybe TRBD1 (5 bases). CDR1 is MNHEY, CDR2 SMNVEV, per germline (reference sequence). The CDR3 is 15 amino acids. Trimming removed 7 bases from V and 0 bases from J, with 15 bases in between. The CDR3 nucleotides are TGTGCCAGCACCAAATTAACAGGATCTAACTATGGCTACACCTTC. This gives the protein CASTKLTGSNYGYTF.

This clonotype was picked up a small number of times. The chain is built from TRBV2 and TRBJ2-1, with D hard to call. The V end was cut by 8 bases, the J end by 6 bases, with 8 bases between. In germline, CDR1 is SNHLY, CDR2 FYNNEI. This CDR3 contains 11 residues. CDR3 sequence (DNA): TGTGCCAGCGGAAGAATCAATGAGCAGTTCTTC. It translates to CASGRINEQFF.

In its sample, this clonotype was seen a few times. V is TRBV7-8 and J is TRBJ2-3; TRBD1 agrees at 7 bases. The germline gives CDR1 SGHVS, CDR2 FQNEAQ. This CDR3 has 16 residues. J was trimmed by 2 bases and V by 3 bases; bases with no gene match: 8. CDR3 bases: TGTGCCAGCAGCTTCCCGGGACAGCGAATCACAGATACGCAGTATTTT. Translating it yields CASSFPGQRITDTQYF. The full variable domain, in which reference TRBV7-8 and TRBJ2-3 provide the parts outside the CDR3, is GAGVSQSPRYKVAKRGQDVALRCDPISGHVSLFWYQQALGQGPEFLTYFQNEAQLDKSGLPSDRFFAERPEGSVSTLKIQRTQQEDSAVYLCASSFPGQRITDTQYFGPGTRLTVL.

This clonotype was counted between two and nine times. The chain carries TRBV4-1 and TRBJ1-1; a possible D gene is TRBD1 (6 bases). The germline gives CDR1 MGHRA, CDR2 YSYEKL. The ends were cut back, 3 bases at V and 7 bases at J, with 12 bases in the middle. The CDR3 is 13 amino acids. CDR3 sequence: CASSQDSRFEAFF. DNA for the CDR3: TGCGCCAGCAGCCAGGACAGCCGCTTTGAAGCTTTCTTT.

The gene calls are TRBV5-8 and TRBJ2-1, with D perhaps matching TRBD1 or TRBD2 (7 bases each). The CDR3 is 14 amino acids. CDR1 SGHTS and CDR2 YDEGEE come from the germline V gene. Trimming took 2 bases from V and 8 from J, leaving 14 bases between them. This CDR3 reads CASSFRGRVHEQFF. Here the CDR3 DNA reads TGTGCCAGCAGCTTCAGGGGGAGGGTCCATGAGCAGTTCTTC. The complete variable domain, with remaining parts taken from reference TRBV5-8 and TRBJ2-1, reads EAGVTQSPTHLIKTRGQQATLRCSPISGHTSVYWYQQALGLGLQFLLWYDEGEERNRGNFPPRFSGRQFPNYSSELNVNALELEDSALYLCASSFRGRVHEQFFGPGTRLTVL.

This clonotype has just a few counts. The V call is TRBV28, the J call TRBJ2-7; D remains unclear. CDR3 length: 14 residues. The V end lost 2 bases, the J end lost 2 bases, and 10 bases lay between the germline ends. The germline V gene has CDR1 MDHEN and CDR2 SYDVKM. DNA for the CDR3: TGTGCCAGCAGTTTAGGGTACAGCACCTACGAGCAGTACGTC. Its translation is CASSLGYSTYEQYV.

This clonotype showed up just a few times. The J gene is TRBJ2-1, the V gene TRBV12-3 or TRBV12-4; 7 bases map to TRBD1. This CDR3 region has 13 residues. Losses at the gene ends were 5 bases for V and 7 bases for J; bases not matched to a gene: 5. The CDR3 protein is CASSTGQLNEQFF. For the CDR3, the DNA is TGTGCCAGCAGTACGGGACAGCTTAATGAGCAGTTCTTC.

The V call is TRBV7-9, the J call TRBJ1-1, with D possibly TRBD1 on 5 matching bases. Between the trimmed V and J ends, which lost 5 bases and 0 bases, there was a span of 13 bases. CDR1 is SEHNR and CDR2 is FQNEAQ in the germline V gene (reference sequence). The CDR3 has 15 amino acids. CDR3 sequence (DNA): TGTGCCAGCAGCCCCCAACGGGGGATGAACACTGAAGCTTTCTTT. Translation gives CASSPQRGMNTEAFF.

This clonotype has a count of ten or more. The chain joins TRBV6-2 or TRBV6-3 to TRBJ1-5; D is unresolved. CDR3 length: 15 residues. Per germline, CDR1 MNHEY and CDR2 SVGEGT. V lost 6 bases and J 6 bases, leaving 18 bases between the germline ends. The CDR3 coding sequence is TGTGCCAGCAGCTACGCGAACGAGATAGGTCAGCCCCAGCATTTT. It specifies CASSYANEIGQPQHF.

This clonotype was seen a handful of times. The J gene is TRBJ1-1, the V gene TRBV7-9; D possibly corresponds to TRBD1 (6 bases). This CDR3 spans 15 amino acids. The germline CDR1 and CDR2 sequences are SEHNR and FQNEAQ (reference sequence). V was clipped by 5 bases and J by 1 base, with 14 bases between them. CDR3 loop: CASSPILGANTEAFF. Written as DNA, the CDR3 is TGTGCCAGCAGCCCAATCCTGGGGGCGAACACTGAAGCTTTCTTT.

CDR3 loop: CASSLPNSGNTIYF. The CDR3 DNA sequence: TGTGCCAGCAGTTTACCCAACTCTGGAAACACCATATATTTT. V usage is TRBV28 and J usage is TRBJ1-3; D remains unclear. The CDR3 contains 14 residues. Per germline, CDR1 MDHEN and CDR2 SYDVKM. Between the trimmed V and J ends, which lost 2 bases and 0 bases, there was a span of 5 bases. Full variable domain (outside the CDR3, taken from reference TRBV28 and TRBJ1-3): DVKVTQSSRYLVKRTGEKVFLECVQDMDHENMFWYRQDPGLGLRLIYFSYDVKMKEKGDIPEGYSVSREKKERFSLILESASTNQTSMYLCASSLPNSGNTIYFGEGSWLTVV.

The CDR3 sequence: CSASRYTDTQYF. The CDR3 nucleotides are TGCAGTGCTAGTAGGTACACAGATACGCAGTATTTT. The chain recombines TRBV20-1 with TRBJ2-3; D remains unclear. From germline, CDR1 is DFQATT and CDR2 SNEGSKA (reference sequence). V was trimmed by 3 bases and J by 2 bases, leaving 6 bases between them. The CDR3 has 12 residues.

This clonotype was found many times. V is TRBV7-3 and J is TRBJ2-1, with 9 positions matching TRBD1. This CDR3 region has 21 residues. Germline loops: CDR1 SGHTA, CDR2 FQGTGA. V was clipped by 1 base and J by 0 bases; unmatched bases: 16. The CDR3 region is CASSLNGGTGSNPSSYNEQFF. In nucleotides, the CDR3 is TGTGCCAGCAGCTTAAACGGTGGGACAGGGTCGAATCCCAGCTCCTACAATGAGCAGTTCTTC. The full variable domain, rest sourced from reference TRBV7-3 and TRBJ2-1, is GAGVSQTPSNKVTEKGKYVELRCDPISGHTALYWYRQSLGQGPEFLIYFQGTGAADDSGLPNDRFFAVRPEGSVSTLKIQRTERGDSAVYLCASSLNGGTGSNPSSYNEQFFGPGTRLTVL.

This clonotype was seen a handful of times. The chain recombines TRBV9 with TRBJ1-5; D gene uncertain. Germline CDR1 and CDR2: SGDLS and YYNGEE. V was cut by 3 bases and J by 0 bases, with 7 bases left in between. This CDR3 contains 14 residues. In DNA, the CDR3 is TGTGCCAGCAGCGCCGCAGATAGCAATCAGCCCCAGCATTTT. Translating it yields CASSAADSNQPQHF.

This chain's CDR3 is CASSLRVGEQYV. The CDR3 nucleotides read TGTGCCAGCAGCTTACGCGTGGGCGAGCAGTACGTC. The chain combines TRBV7-9 with TRBJ2-7; D is ambiguous. This CDR3 region has 12 residues. The germline V gene has CDR1 SEHNR and CDR2 FQNEAQ (reference sequence). V was shortened by 2 bases and J by 6 bases, with 8 bases between the two germline ends.

The chain has TRBV29-1 and TRBJ1-1; tentative D call: TRBD1 (6 bases). Germline values: CDR1 SQVTM, CDR2 ANQGSEA. This CDR3 spans 11 amino acids. The CDR3 loop is CSYRENTEAFF. The DNA of the CDR3 is TGCAGTTACAGGGAGAACACTGAAGCTTTCTTT.